Listed below are T cell receptor beta chains from one sample, sequenced in a study of T-cell reconstitution after alpha-beta-depleted transplantation in children. Via MiXCR, TCRdb re-called the PCR reads, giving one row per CDR3 protein. The sample holds hundreds of thousands of distinct CDR3 sequences, around 15% seen once. The sample here was PBMCs, mostly from graft donor cells, taken 360 days after TCRalphabeta/CD19-depleted stem cell transplant. The receptors here all came from a male patient aged 2 to 10 who had a stem cell transplant for acute lymphoblastic leukemia, so the T cells may come from the graft donor. Both conserved end residues are part of each CDR3. Fields, in order: CDR3 length, V gene, J gene, D gene, clone size, CDR3 protein, CDR3 DNA. The D gene is left open where the match is weak. For some rows the clone size is stated as once, few or many, or as a class when expanded; others skip it.

CDR3 length: 14; V gene: TRBV20-1; J gene: TRBJ2-1; D gene: TRBD2; clone size: .; CDR3 protein: CSASLGGSFYEQFF; CDR3 DNA: TGCAGTGCTAGCCTCGGCGGGAGTTTCTATGAGCAGTTCTTC
CDR3 length: 14; V gene: TRBV5-6; J gene: TRBJ1-1; D gene: TRBD1; clone size: few; CDR3 protein: CASSIGTGGSKAFF; CDR3 DNA: TGTGCCAGCAGCATCGGGACAGGGGGATCGAAAGCTTTCTTT
CDR3 length: 15; V gene: TRBV4-2; J gene: TRBJ2-1; D gene: .; clone size: .; CDR3 protein: CASSQGNGRFNEQFF; CDR3 DNA: TGTGCCAGCAGCCAAGGAAACGGACGATTCAATGAGCAGTTCTTC
CDR3 length: 14; V gene: TRBV6-2/TRBV6-3; J gene: TRBJ2-7; D gene: .; clone size: .; CDR3 protein: CASSYGPSVYEQYF; CDR3 DNA: TGTGCCAGCAGTTACGGCCCTAGCGTCTACGAGCAGTACTTC
CDR3 length: 12; V gene: TRBV20-1; J gene: TRBJ2-6; D gene: .; clone size: .; CDR3 protein: CSAQDGANVLTF; CDR3 DNA: TGCAGTGCTCAAGATGGGGCCAACGTCCTGACTTTC
CDR3 length: 14; V gene: TRBV29-1; J gene: TRBJ2-3; D gene: TRBD2; clone size: .; CDR3 protein: CSVTSGSSADTQYF; CDR3 DNA: TGCAGCGTTACTAGCGGGAGTTCTGCAGATACGCAGTATTTT
CDR3 length: 16; V gene: TRBV11-3; J gene: TRBJ2-7; D gene: .; clone size: .; CDR3 protein: CASSLSWPRGAYEQYF; CDR3 DNA: TGTGCCAGCAGCTTAAGTTGGCCCAGGGGTGCCTACGAGCAGTACTTC
CDR3 length: 15; V gene: TRBV4-2; J gene: TRBJ1-3; D gene: .; clone size: .; CDR3 protein: CASSQDVAGGNTIYF; CDR3 DNA: TGTGCCAGCAGCCAAGATGTGGCAGGAGGAAACACCATATATTTT
CDR3 length: 12; V gene: TRBV10-3; J gene: TRBJ2-5; D gene: .; clone size: many; CDR3 protein: CAIRGTQETQYF; CDR3 DNA: TGTGCCATCAGGGGGACTCAAGAGACCCAGTACTTC
CDR3 length: 16; V gene: TRBV4-1; J gene: TRBJ2-1; D gene: TRBD2; clone size: few; CDR3 protein: CASSQDPGTNYNEQFF; CDR3 DNA: TGCGCCAGCAGCCAAGACCCCGGGACTAACTACAATGAGCAGTTCTTC
CDR3 length: 16; V gene: TRBV6-1; J gene: TRBJ2-5; D gene: TRBD2; clone size: .; CDR3 protein: CASTGLAGALVETQYF; CDR3 DNA: TGTGCCAGCACCGGACTAGCGGGAGCTTTGGTGGAGACCCAGTACTTC
CDR3 length: 14; V gene: TRBV7-8; J gene: TRBJ2-1; D gene: TRBD2; clone size: .; CDR3 protein: CASSQWLAGDEQFF; CDR3 DNA: TGTGCCAGCAGCCAGTGGCTAGCGGGAGATGAGCAGTTCTTC
CDR3 length: 16; V gene: TRBV9; J gene: TRBJ2-6; D gene: .; clone size: many; CDR3 protein: CASSPHPGSGANVLTF; CDR3 DNA: TGTGCCAGCAGCCCCCACCCAGGGTCTGGGGCCAACGTCCTGACTTTC
CDR3 length: 13; V gene: TRBV5-3; J gene: TRBJ2-5; D gene: .; clone size: few; CDR3 protein: CAIRPWQQETQYF; CDR3 DNA: TGTGCCATCCGCCCTTGGCAGCAAGAGACCCAGTACTTC
CDR3 length: 16; V gene: TRBV4-1; J gene: TRBJ2-4; D gene: TRBD1; clone size: few; CDR3 protein: CASSQGLGTGENIQYF; CDR3 DNA: TGCGCCAGCAGCCAAGGTCTCGGGACAGGGGAAAACATTCAGTACTTC
CDR3 length: 18; V gene: TRBV12-3/TRBV12-4; J gene: TRBJ1-1; D gene: TRBD1; clone size: .; CDR3 protein: CASSFLGFGTGLNTEAFF; CDR3 DNA: TGTGCCAGCAGTTTCCTTGGTTTTGGGACAGGGCTTAACACTGAAGCTTTCTTT
CDR3 length: 15; V gene: TRBV13; J gene: TRBJ2-3; D gene: .; clone size: many; CDR3 protein: CASSLSDRSTDTQYF; CDR3 DNA: TGTGCCAGCAGCTTAAGTGACAGGAGCACAGATACGCAGTATTTT
CDR3 length: 18; V gene: TRBV28; J gene: TRBJ2-7; D gene: TRBD2; clone size: many; CDR3 protein: CASSWLVAGIDTPYEQYF; CDR3 DNA: TGTGCCAGCAGTTGGTTAGTAGCGGGCATAGATACGCCCTACGAGCAGTACTTC
CDR3 length: 18; V gene: TRBV4-3; J gene: TRBJ2-2; D gene: TRBD2; clone size: .; CDR3 protein: CASSQALTSGTYTGELFF; CDR3 DNA: TGCGCCAGCAGCCAAGCACTGACTAGCGGGACCTACACCGGGGAGCTGTTTTTT
CDR3 length: 13; V gene: TRBV19; J gene: TRBJ1-2; D gene: TRBD1; clone size: once; CDR3 protein: CASSIRQGYGYTF; CDR3 DNA: TGTGCCAGTAGTATCCGACAGGGTTATGGCTACACCTTC
CDR3 length: 12; V gene: TRBV6-2/TRBV6-3; J gene: TRBJ2-7; D gene: .; clone size: few; CDR3 protein: CASSYRSYEQYF; CDR3 DNA: TGTGCCAGCAGTTATCGCTCCTACGAGCAGTACTTC
CDR3 length: 16; V gene: TRBV2; J gene: TRBJ1-5; D gene: .; clone size: .; CDR3 protein: CASTWGGIGSNQPQHF; CDR3 DNA: TGTGCCAGCACTTGGGGGGGGATCGGCAGCAATCAGCCCCAGCATTTT
CDR3 length: 14; V gene: TRBV18; J gene: TRBJ1-4; D gene: .; clone size: .; CDR3 protein: CASSPRTPNEKLFF; CDR3 DNA: TGTGCCAGCTCACCACGGACACCCAATGAAAAACTGTTTTTT
CDR3 length: 14; V gene: TRBV28; J gene: TRBJ2-2; D gene: .; clone size: .; CDR3 protein: CASSLSSPPGELFF; CDR3 DNA: TGTGCCAGCAGTTTATCAAGCCCCCCTGGGGAGCTGTTTTTT
CDR3 length: 15; V gene: TRBV7-6; J gene: TRBJ2-7; D gene: TRBD1; clone size: .; CDR3 protein: CASSLVLDREYEQYF; CDR3 DNA: TGTGCCAGCAGCTTAGTCCTGGACAGGGAGTACGAGCAGTACTTC
CDR3 length: 14; V gene: TRBV20-1; J gene: TRBJ2-3; D gene: TRBD2; clone size: few; CDR3 protein: CSYQREASTDTQYF; CDR3 DNA: TGCAGTTACCAGCGGGAGGCGAGCACAGATACGCAGTATTTT
CDR3 length: 13; V gene: TRBV29-1; J gene: TRBJ2-1; D gene: TRBD1; clone size: .; CDR3 protein: CSVMDRRYNEQFF; CDR3 DNA: TGCAGCGTCATGGACAGGAGGTACAATGAGCAGTTCTTC
CDR3 length: 12; V gene: TRBV20-1; J gene: TRBJ1-5; D gene: .; clone size: .; CDR3 protein: CSADQGTQPQHF; CDR3 DNA: TGCAGTGCTGATCAGGGTACTCAGCCCCAGCATTTT
CDR3 length: 15; V gene: TRBV12-3/TRBV12-4; J gene: TRBJ2-1; D gene: TRBD2; clone size: .; CDR3 protein: CASSKTSGVYNEQFF; CDR3 DNA: TGTGCCAGCAGCAAGACTAGCGGAGTCTACAATGAGCAGTTCTTC
CDR3 length: 14; V gene: TRBV11-1; J gene: TRBJ2-7; D gene: .; clone size: .; CDR3 protein: CASSLVLTPYEQYF; CDR3 DNA: TGTGCCAGCAGCTTAGTGCTGACCCCCTACGAGCAGTACTTC
CDR3 length: 15; V gene: TRBV7-2; J gene: TRBJ1-4; D gene: .; clone size: few; CDR3 protein: CASSLGGRTNEKLFF; CDR3 DNA: TGTGCCAGCAGCTTAGGTGGACGGACTAATGAAAAACTGTTTTTT
CDR3 length: 13; V gene: TRBV20-1; J gene: TRBJ2-1; D gene: .; clone size: .; CDR3 protein: CSARQSSYNEQFF; CDR3 DNA: TGCAGTGCTAGACAGAGCTCCTACAATGAGCAGTTCTTC
CDR3 length: 17; V gene: TRBV4-3; J gene: TRBJ2-1; D gene: TRBD2; clone size: many; CDR3 protein: CASSQDLAGGSYNEQFF; CDR3 DNA: TGCGCCAGCAGCCAAGACCTAGCGGGAGGGTCCTACAATGAGCAGTTCTTC
CDR3 length: 22; V gene: TRBV11-2; J gene: TRBJ2-1; D gene: .; clone size: .; CDR3 protein: CASSLESGAGTGISTSYNEQFF; CDR3 DNA: TGTGCCAGCAGCTTAGAAAGTGGGGCCGGCACAGGTATAAGTACCTCCTACAATGAGCAGTTCTTC
CDR3 length: 15; V gene: TRBV5-1; J gene: TRBJ2-5; D gene: .; clone size: few; CDR3 protein: CASSFNGRGQETQYF; CDR3 DNA: TGCGCCAGCAGCTTCAATGGAAGGGGTCAAGAGACCCAGTACTTC
CDR3 length: 15; V gene: TRBV5-1; J gene: TRBJ1-1; D gene: TRBD1; clone size: many; CDR3 protein: CASRSGTGRSTEAFF; CDR3 DNA: TGCGCCAGCAGATCCGGGACAGGTAGAAGCACTGAAGCTTTCTTT
CDR3 length: 20; V gene: TRBV6-2/TRBV6-3; J gene: TRBJ2-7; D gene: TRBD2; clone size: few; CDR3 protein: CASSHTSWTSGRGSVYEQYF; CDR3 DNA: TGTGCCAGCAGTCACACTTCCTGGACTAGCGGGAGAGGTTCGGTTTACGAGCAGTACTTC
CDR3 length: 15; V gene: TRBV4-1; J gene: TRBJ2-1; D gene: .; clone size: few; CDR3 protein: CASSQDRVPYNEQFF; CDR3 DNA: TGCGCCAGCAGCCAAGACAGGGTGCCCTACAATGAGCAGTTCTTC
CDR3 length: 15; V gene: TRBV28; J gene: TRBJ2-2; D gene: .; clone size: few; CDR3 protein: CASTQRTSVTGELFF; CDR3 DNA: TGTGCCAGCACCCAAAGGACAAGCGTGACCGGGGAGCTGTTTTTT
CDR3 length: 16; V gene: TRBV29-1; J gene: TRBJ2-1; D gene: TRBD2; clone size: few; CDR3 protein: CSGWTSGRAGYNEQFF; CDR3 DNA: TGCAGTGGGTGGACTAGCGGGAGGGCGGGTTACAATGAGCAGTTCTTC
CDR3 length: 15; V gene: TRBV10-3; J gene: TRBJ2-1; D gene: TRBD2; clone size: many; CDR3 protein: CAIRPGLEVGNEQFF; CDR3 DNA: TGTGCCATCAGGCCCGGACTAGAGGTCGGCAATGAGCAGTTCTTC
CDR3 length: 14; V gene: TRBV5-5; J gene: TRBJ2-1; D gene: TRBD2; clone size: few; CDR3 protein: CASSRLARSNEQFF; CDR3 DNA: TGTGCCAGCAGCCGACTAGCGAGGTCGAATGAGCAGTTCTTC
CDR3 length: 15; V gene: TRBV11-2; J gene: TRBJ2-7; D gene: .; clone size: many; CDR3 protein: CASTPPQGSFYEQYF; CDR3 DNA: TGTGCCAGCACCCCTCCTCAGGGATCGTTCTACGAGCAGTACTTC
CDR3 length: 13; V gene: TRBV12-3/TRBV12-4; J gene: TRBJ2-3; D gene: .; clone size: few; CDR3 protein: CASSIPPGPTQYF; CDR3 DNA: TGTGCCAGCAGTATACCACCGGGGCCTACGCAGTATTTT
CDR3 length: 16; V gene: TRBV24-1; J gene: TRBJ2-3; D gene: TRBD1; clone size: .; CDR3 protein: CATSDWDRDTSDTQYF; CDR3 DNA: TGTGCCACCAGTGATTGGGACAGGGACACTAGCGATACGCAGTATTTT
CDR3 length: 14; V gene: TRBV20-1; J gene: TRBJ2-1; D gene: TRBD2; clone size: few; CDR3 protein: CSYIRGEAYNEQFF; CDR3 DNA: TGCAGTTACATACGGGGGGAGGCCTACAATGAGCAGTTCTTC
CDR3 length: 17; V gene: TRBV28; J gene: TRBJ1-1; D gene: .; clone size: few; CDR3 protein: CASSLLTGGMGLRFAFF; CDR3 DNA: TGTGCCAGCAGTTTACTAACCGGCGGGATGGGACTGAGGTTTGCTTTCTTT
CDR3 length: 15; V gene: TRBV20-1; J gene: TRBJ2-7; D gene: TRBD2; clone size: .; CDR3 protein: CSARDRTSGRYEQYF; CDR3 DNA: TGCAGTGCTAGAGATCGGACTAGCGGGCGCTACGAGCAGTACTTC
CDR3 length: 16; V gene: TRBV3-1; J gene: TRBJ2-1; D gene: TRBD2; clone size: .; CDR3 protein: CASSQESGGPGNEQFF; CDR3 DNA: TGTGCCAGCAGCCAAGAATCGGGAGGGCCGGGGAATGAGCAGTTCTTC
CDR3 length: 12; V gene: TRBV12-3/TRBV12-4; J gene: TRBJ2-4; D gene: .; clone size: few; CDR3 protein: CASSPTLNIQYF; CDR3 DNA: TGTGCCAGCAGCCCGACACTGAACATTCAGTACTTC
CDR3 length: 13; V gene: TRBV29-1; J gene: TRBJ2-3; D gene: TRBD2; clone size: few; CDR3 protein: CSVCGSFTDTQYF; CDR3 DNA: TGCAGCGTTTGCGGGAGTTTCACAGATACGCAGTATTTT